This is a list of T cell receptor beta chains from one sample in a study of control samples from healthy donors and cancer patients. Clones were sequenced by immunoSEQ multiplex PCR, and TCRdb holds only the in-frame ones, with some missing. The profile shows about 150,000 clones, just over 85% of them singletons. What was sequenced was blood. These TCRs come from a man aged 18 to 29 in good health. Both conserved end residues are part of each CDR3. A D gene is named only where the DNA matches it firmly. Rows give clone size only sometimes, using once, few, many, or a class for an expanded clone.

cdr3_nt,cdr3_aa,d_call,v_call,j_call,clone_size
TGTGCCTGGAGTCCAACTAGCGGGGGGGAGACCCAGTACTTC,CAWSPTSGGETQYF,TRBD2,TRBV30,TRBJ2-5,-
TGCGCCAGCAGCCAAGAATTTGACAGGGGCAATCAGCCCCAGCATTTT,CASSQEFDRGNQPQHF,TRBD1,TRBV4-1,TRBJ1-5,-
TGTGCCAGCAGTGAAGAGGCGGGGGGGCTGGATGAGCAGTTCTTC,CASSEEAGGLDEQFF,TRBD2,TRBV6-1,TRBJ2-1,few
TGTGCCAGTAGTATAGATTCGGGGGGGCTGGCAGATACGCAGTATTTT,CASSIDSGGLADTQYF,TRBD2,TRBV19,TRBJ2-3,-
TGTGCCAGCAGCCAAGATGCCGGGACAGGGGATGAAAAACTGTTTTTT,CASSQDAGTGDEKLFF,TRBD1,TRBV4-2,TRBJ1-4,-
TGTGCCACCAGCCAGTCTACTAACTATGGCTACACCTTC,CATSQSTNYGYTF,-,TRBV24-1,TRBJ1-2,-
TGTGCCAGTAGTACCAGGGCCGACGAAAAACTGTTTTTT,CASSTRADEKLFF,-,TRBV19,TRBJ1-4,-
TGTGCCAGCAGCCAAGCAGACAGTGAAGCTTTCTTT,CASSQADSEAFF,-,TRBV4-2,TRBJ1-1,once
TGTGCTAGTGGTCAGACTGGGGGGTTAGTAACTGAAGCTTTCTTT,CASGQTGGLVTEAFF,-,TRBV12-5,TRBJ1-1,-
TGTGCCAGCAGCGTAGCTACATTGGGGCCCGACACCGGGGAGCTGTTTTTT,CASSVATLGPDTGELFF,-,TRBV9,TRBJ2-2,once
TGTGCCAGCAGTGAGAGCCTGACAGGGGCCGGGGAGCTGTTTTTT,CASSESLTGAGELFF,TRBD1,TRBV6-1,TRBJ2-2,-
TGCAGCGTGTCTACAGGGGGCCAAGAGACCCAGTACTTC,CSVSTGGQETQYF,TRBD1,TRBV29-1,TRBJ2-5,-
TGTGCCAGCAGCCTCGACAGGGGGCTAGGAAACACCATATATTTT,CASSLDRGLGNTIYF,TRBD1,TRBV5-6,TRBJ1-3,once
TGTGCCAGCAGCTTGCTATTTGGGAATGAAAAACTGTTTTTT,CASSLLFGNEKLFF,-,TRBV5-5,TRBJ1-4,many
TGTGCCAGCAGTTTATCAACTAATGAAAAACTGTTTTTT,CASSLSTNEKLFF,-,TRBV27,TRBJ1-4,-
TGTGCCAGTAGCCGGGCTAGCGGGGTTACAGATACGCAGTATTTT,CASSRASGVTDTQYF,TRBD2,TRBV6-4,TRBJ2-3,-
TGTGCCAGCAGCTTCCGGGTCCTCTCCTACAATGAGCAGTTCTTC,CASSFRVLSYNEQFF,-,TRBV11-2,TRBJ2-1,-
TGTGCCAGCAGCCTCTGGACTAGCGGGGGATTAACAGATACGCAGTATTTT,CASSLWTSGGLTDTQYF,TRBD2,TRBV3-1/TRBV3-2,TRBJ2-3,-
TGTGCCAGCAGCAAAGCGGGGAGGGGTAACACTGAAGCTTTCTTT,CASSKAGRGNTEAFF,-,TRBV14,TRBJ1-1,-
TGTGCCTGGAATCGACAGGAGTATTCACCCCTCCACTTT,CAWNRQEYSPLHF,-,TRBV30,TRBJ1-6,-